One and the same sample provided the 2 T cell receptor beta chains below, sequenced in a study of CD8+CD57+ T cells in acquired aplastic anemia. According to the study, genomic DNA was the template for TCR beta VDJ and CDR3 profiling. TCRdb analysed the reads with MiXCR anew, one entry per CDR3 protein. Here the sample spans about 170,000 distinct CDR3 sequences, under 55% being singletons. Selection for sequencing was limited to patients who had shown CD8+CD57+ cell expansion by flow cytometry. The material sequenced was sorted CD4+, CD8+, or CD8+CD57+ T cells (not recorded which) from PBMCs. These receptors were collected from a human donor with aplastic anemia.

The V call is TRBV4-3, the J call TRBJ1-6; D is undetermined. CDR3 length equals 17 residues. Germline lookup yields CDR1 LGHNA and CDR2 YSLEER. V lost 0 bases to trimming and J lost 0 bases, with 9 bases between them. The CDR3 DNA sequence: TGCGCCAGCAGCCAAGATCTGGAGGGCTCCTATAATTCACCCCTCCACTTT. Translated, it gives CASSQDLEGSYNSPLHF.

Ten or more counts support this clonotype. This chain links TRBV5-1 with TRBJ2-5; 7 positions match TRBD1. V was pared by 3 bases and J by 4 bases, with 0 bases of the junction left unmatched. This CDR3 has 12 amino acids. Looked up from germline, CDR1 is SGHRS and CDR2 is YFSETQ. The CDR3 DNA reads TGCGCCAGCAGCTCAGGGGGAGAGACCCAGTACTTC. The encoded protein is CASSSGGETQYF.